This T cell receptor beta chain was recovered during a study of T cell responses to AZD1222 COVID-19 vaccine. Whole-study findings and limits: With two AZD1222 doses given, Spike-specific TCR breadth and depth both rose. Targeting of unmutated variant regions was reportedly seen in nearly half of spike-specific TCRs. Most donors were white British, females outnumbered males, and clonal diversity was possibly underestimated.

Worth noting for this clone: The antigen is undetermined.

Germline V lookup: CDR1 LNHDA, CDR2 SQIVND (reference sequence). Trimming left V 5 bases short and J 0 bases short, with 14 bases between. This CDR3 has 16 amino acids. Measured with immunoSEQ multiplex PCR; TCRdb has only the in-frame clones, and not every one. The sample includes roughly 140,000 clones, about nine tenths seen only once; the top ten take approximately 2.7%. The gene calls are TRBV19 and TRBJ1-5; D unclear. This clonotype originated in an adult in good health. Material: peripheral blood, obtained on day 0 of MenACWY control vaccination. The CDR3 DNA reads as TGTGCCAGTAGTCCAGAGTGGAGATATAGCAATCAGCCCCAGCATTTT. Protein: CASSPEWRYSNQPQHF. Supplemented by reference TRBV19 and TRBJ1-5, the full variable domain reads DGGITQSPKYLFRKEGQNVTLSCEQNLNHDAMYWYRQDPGQGLRLIYYSQIVNDFQKGDIAEGYSVSREKKESFPLTVTSAQKNPTAFYLCASSPEWRYSNQPQHFGDGTRLSIL.